Here is one T cell receptor beta chain with its context. Trimming took off 5 bases at V and 1 base at J, with 12 bases between the two ends. From germline, CDR1 is MNHEY and CDR2 SVGAGI. This CDR3 has 14 amino acids. The assay was immunoSEQ multiplex PCR, and TCRdb's table has in-frame clones only and misses some. The data hold about 290,000 clones, with 85% observed a single time. This record comes from a study of blood T cell repertoires in COVID-19. Overall study context: The United States, Italy and Spain provided the acute and convalescent COVID-19 samples.

Sequencing used peripheral blood. This sequence joins TRBV6-5 and TRBJ2-7; D is possibly TRBD1 (6 bases). The origin of this receptor is a woman between 45 and 65 years old with active or convalescent COVID-19. CDR3 residues: CASSPRTVSYEQYF. The CDR3 coding sequence is TGTGCCAGCAGTCCCCGGACAGTATCCTACGAGCAGTACTTC.